This is a list of T cell receptor beta chains from one sample in a study of CD8+CD57+ T cells in acquired aplastic anemia. TCRdb used MiXCR to reprocess the reads, holding one entry per CDR3 protein. The table shows 95,000 to 150,000 distinct CDR3 sequences, with 50% to 70% occurring only once. Sequenced input: sorted CD4+, CD8+, or CD8+CD57+ T cells (not recorded which) from PBMCs. Receptor source: a human donor with aplastic anemia. Each CDR3 is given with its conserved first and last residue. The D gene is left open where the match is weak. Clone size is not always given. Where it is, it says once, few, many or a class for expanded clones.

abundance: -; d_gene: TRBD1; j_gene: TRBJ1-2; v_gene: TRBV29-1; CDR3nt: TGCAGCGTTGGGACAGGGGTTAACTATGGCTACACCTTC; CDR3aa: CSVGTGVNYGYTF
abundance: once; d_gene: -; j_gene: TRBJ2-7; v_gene: TRBV19; CDR3nt: TGTGCCAGTAGTTCCCGAACCCCCTCCAAGGGGGAGCAGTACTTC; CDR3aa: CASSSRTPSKGEQYF
abundance: few; d_gene: -; j_gene: TRBJ2-7; v_gene: TRBV29-1; CDR3nt: TGCAGCGTAGCGGACATTTACGAGCAGTACTTC; CDR3aa: CSVADIYEQYF
abundance: -; d_gene: TRBD1; j_gene: TRBJ1-5; v_gene: TRBV4-2; CDR3nt: TGTGCCAGCAGCCCACAGACAGGGGCGAATCAGCCCCAGCATTTT; CDR3aa: CASSPQTGANQPQHF
abundance: -; d_gene: -; j_gene: TRBJ2-1; v_gene: TRBV10-3; CDR3nt: TGTGCCATCAGTGAGGGGACGACCGACCTCAAGTTCTTC; CDR3aa: CAISEGTTDLKFF
abundance: -; d_gene: -; j_gene: TRBJ2-2; v_gene: TRBV7-9; CDR3nt: TGTGCCAGCAGCTTACAACGGATGGGGGAGCTGTTTTTT; CDR3aa: CASSLQRMGELFF
abundance: -; d_gene: -; j_gene: TRBJ1-5; v_gene: TRBV28; CDR3nt: TGTGCCAGCAGCACAGTTACATGGGGCAGGGCTAGCAATCAGCCCCAGCATTTT; CDR3aa: CASSTVTWGRASNQPQHF
abundance: -; d_gene: -; j_gene: TRBJ1-1; v_gene: TRBV19; CDR3nt: TGTGCCAGTAGTATCGAGGGAGCGGAGAACACTGAAGCTTTCTTT; CDR3aa: CASSIEGAENTEAFF
abundance: -; d_gene: TRBD2; j_gene: TRBJ2-2; v_gene: TRBV29-1; CDR3nt: TGCAGCGTCCGAGCGGGGGGCGAAGTCACCGGGGAGCTGTTTTTT; CDR3aa: CSVRAGGEVTGELFF
abundance: once; d_gene: -; j_gene: TRBJ2-7; v_gene: TRBV19; CDR3nt: TGTGCCAGTAGTATAGGCCAGGGAGCAGCCTGCGAGCAGTACTTC; CDR3aa: CASSIGQGAACEQYF
abundance: few; d_gene: -; j_gene: TRBJ1-2; v_gene: TRBV7-2; CDR3nt: TGTGCCAGCAGCCAACCTACCTATGGCTACACCTTC; CDR3aa: CASSQPTYGYTF
abundance: -; d_gene: TRBD2; j_gene: TRBJ2-7; v_gene: TRBV7-8; CDR3nt: TGTGCCAGCAGCCCTATGACTAGCGGGGGCCATGGGGGCGAGCAGTACTTC; CDR3aa: CASSPMTSGGHGGEQYF
abundance: -; d_gene: -; j_gene: TRBJ2-7; v_gene: TRBV9; CDR3nt: TGTGCCAGCAGCGTCATGGGCGAGCAGTACTTC; CDR3aa: CASSVMGEQYF
abundance: -; d_gene: -; j_gene: TRBJ2-7; v_gene: TRBV10-3; CDR3nt: TGTGCCATCAGTGAAGACTTACAAGGCAAGCAGTACTTC; CDR3aa: CAISEDLQGKQYF
abundance: -; d_gene: -; j_gene: TRBJ2-3; v_gene: TRBV5-4; CDR3nt: TGTGCCAGCAGCACCGACGGGGATACGCAGTATTTT; CDR3aa: CASSTDGDTQYF
abundance: many; d_gene: -; j_gene: TRBJ1-1; v_gene: TRBV6-5; CDR3nt: TGTGCCAGCAGTTACTACGATGCGACCACTGAAGCTTTCTTT; CDR3aa: CASSYYDATTEAFF
abundance: few; d_gene: TRBD2; j_gene: TRBJ2-1; v_gene: TRBV6-5; CDR3nt: TGTGCCAGCAGTTCCCCGGGGTCTAGCGGGGGTAATGAGCAGTTCTTC; CDR3aa: CASSSPGSSGGNEQFF
abundance: many; d_gene: TRBD1; j_gene: TRBJ2-4; v_gene: TRBV11-2; CDR3nt: TGTGCCAGCAGCGTCCCTAAGACAGGGCCTCTAGCCAAAAACATTCAGTACTTC; CDR3aa: CASSVPKTGPLAKNIQYF
abundance: -; d_gene: TRBD1; j_gene: TRBJ1-1; v_gene: TRBV7-9; CDR3nt: TGTGCCAGCAGCTTAGGGACAGGGCCTTTCGAAGCTTTCTTT; CDR3aa: CASSLGTGPFEAFF
abundance: few; d_gene: -; j_gene: TRBJ2-1; v_gene: TRBV10-3; CDR3nt: TGTGCCATCACCGACCCCTGGGTCCATGAGCAGTTCTTC; CDR3aa: CAITDPWVHEQFF
abundance: -; d_gene: -; j_gene: TRBJ2-1; v_gene: TRBV19; CDR3nt: TGTGCCAGTAGATCCATACTCAGGGGGGACGATGAGCAGTTCTTC; CDR3aa: CASRSILRGDDEQFF
abundance: -; d_gene: -; j_gene: TRBJ1-5; v_gene: TRBV7-3; CDR3nt: TGTGCCAGCAGCTTATTGGGCGGTGATAATCAGCCCCAGCATTTT; CDR3aa: CASSLLGGDNQPQHF
abundance: few; d_gene: TRBD1; j_gene: TRBJ1-6; v_gene: TRBV15; CDR3nt: TGTGCCACCAGCCCTAGGACAGGGGGGAATTCACCCCTCCACTTT; CDR3aa: CATSPRTGGNSPLHF
abundance: few; d_gene: -; j_gene: TRBJ2-5; v_gene: TRBV7-9; CDR3nt: TGTGCCAGCAGCTTAATGGGAGAGACCCAGTACTTC; CDR3aa: CASSLMGETQYF
abundance: once; d_gene: -; j_gene: TRBJ2-7; v_gene: TRBV18; CDR3nt: TGTGCCAGCTCACCACCTTATCGCGCCTACGAGCAGTACTTC; CDR3aa: CASSPPYRAYEQYF
abundance: few; d_gene: -; j_gene: TRBJ1-6; v_gene: TRBV2; CDR3nt: TGTGCCAGCAGTAAGGATGGATCACCCCTCCACTTT; CDR3aa: CASSKDGSPLHF
abundance: -; d_gene: -; j_gene: TRBJ2-1; v_gene: TRBV9; CDR3nt: TGTGCCAGCAGCAGAAGCGGTGAGCAGTTCTTC; CDR3aa: CASSRSGEQFF
abundance: -; d_gene: -; j_gene: TRBJ1-2; v_gene: TRBV20-1; CDR3nt: TGCAGTGCTAGAGATCCCAGGGGTTCTAACTATGGCTACACCTTC; CDR3aa: CSARDPRGSNYGYTF
abundance: once; d_gene: -; j_gene: TRBJ1-2; v_gene: TRBV7-2; CDR3nt: TGTGCCAGCAGCTTAGAAGTGGGCTATGGCTACACCTTC; CDR3aa: CASSLEVGYGYTF
abundance: many; d_gene: -; j_gene: TRBJ2-3; v_gene: TRBV7-9; CDR3nt: TGTGCCAGCAGGGGGGATGAGGAGAGGAACCCTTTGAAGGCGCAGTATTTT; CDR3aa: CASRGDEERNPLKAQYF
abundance: -; d_gene: -; j_gene: TRBJ2-1; v_gene: TRBV10-1; CDR3nt: TGCGCCAGCAGGGACACCCAACTCGGCAATCAGTTCTTC; CDR3aa: CASRDTQLGNQFF
abundance: -; d_gene: -; j_gene: TRBJ1-2; v_gene: TRBV25-1; CDR3nt: TGTGCCAGCAGTGAAGGGCTGGGCGCGGGTTATGGTTACACCTTC; CDR3aa: CASSEGLGAGYGYTF
abundance: few; d_gene: -; j_gene: TRBJ1-1; v_gene: TRBV7-3; CDR3nt: TGTGCCAGCAGCCAGGTAGGGGGACTGAACACTGAAGCTTTCTTT; CDR3aa: CASSQVGGLNTEAFF
abundance: many; d_gene: -; j_gene: TRBJ1-2; v_gene: TRBV6-5; CDR3nt: TGTGCCAGCAGTTATTCAGGGGATGGCTACACCTTC; CDR3aa: CASSYSGDGYTF
abundance: -; d_gene: TRBD2; j_gene: TRBJ2-1; v_gene: TRBV20-1; CDR3nt: TGCAGTGGCCGAAGGACTAGCGGGAACAATGAGCAGTTCTTC; CDR3aa: CSGRRTSGNNEQFF
abundance: -; d_gene: -; j_gene: TRBJ1-5; v_gene: TRBV10-1; CDR3nt: TGCGCCAGCAGCGGACCAGGAGGGGCCCAGCATTTT; CDR3aa: CASSGPGGAQHF
abundance: -; d_gene: -; j_gene: TRBJ1-2; v_gene: TRBV19; CDR3nt: TGTGCCAGTAGTATAAAAGGGAACACCTTC; CDR3aa: CASSIKGNTF
abundance: -; d_gene: -; j_gene: TRBJ2-6; v_gene: TRBV12-3/TRBV12-4; CDR3nt: TGTGCCAGCAGTTTTGGGGCACGTGGGGTGGCTGGGGCCAACGTCCTGACTTTC; CDR3aa: CASSFGARGVAGANVLTF
abundance: few; d_gene: TRBD1; j_gene: TRBJ2-7; v_gene: TRBV15; CDR3nt: TGTGCCACCAGCTTGCGATCGACAGGGGCGGAGCAGTACTTC; CDR3aa: CATSLRSTGAEQYF
abundance: once; d_gene: TRBD1; j_gene: TRBJ2-7; v_gene: TRBV7-6; CDR3nt: TGTGCCAGCAGCCCGGACAGGGAAGACGAGCAGTACTTC; CDR3aa: CASSPDREDEQYF
abundance: -; d_gene: TRBD1; j_gene: TRBJ1-6; v_gene: TRBV10-3; CDR3nt: TGTGCCAGCAGTAAAACGGGACAGGGGAATTCACCCCTCCACTTT; CDR3aa: CASSKTGQGNSPLHF
abundance: -; d_gene: -; j_gene: TRBJ1-5; v_gene: TRBV28; CDR3nt: TGTGCCAGCAGTTGGACAGTGAGCAATCAGCCCCAGCATTTT; CDR3aa: CASSWTVSNQPQHF
abundance: -; d_gene: -; j_gene: TRBJ2-2; v_gene: TRBV2; CDR3nt: TGTGCCAGCAGTGCCGAGGGACCGAACACCGGGGAGCTGTTTTTT; CDR3aa: CASSAEGPNTGELFF
abundance: once; d_gene: -; j_gene: TRBJ2-7; v_gene: TRBV12-3/TRBV12-4; CDR3nt: TGTGCCAGCAGTTACGCCCGCAACGAGCAGTACTTC; CDR3aa: CASSYARNEQYF
abundance: many; d_gene: TRBD1; j_gene: TRBJ1-5; v_gene: TRBV7-8; CDR3nt: TGTGCCAGCAGCCCTCGACAGGGAAGCCAGCCCCAGCATTTT; CDR3aa: CASSPRQGSQPQHF
abundance: once; d_gene: TRBD2; j_gene: TRBJ2-7; v_gene: TRBV10-2; CDR3nt: TGCGCCAGCAGTGGCACTAGCGGACGGAGCTCCTACGAGCAGTACTTC; CDR3aa: CASSGTSGRSSYEQYF
abundance: -; d_gene: -; j_gene: TRBJ1-5; v_gene: TRBV2; CDR3nt: TGTGCCAGCAGTCGCTCTCGGGGCAATCAGCCCCAGCATTTT; CDR3aa: CASSRSRGNQPQHF
abundance: -; d_gene: TRBD2; j_gene: TRBJ2-7; v_gene: TRBV11-1; CDR3nt: TGTGCCAGCAGACGGACTAGCGAAAGGCCGGGGGGCGGGGAGCAGTACTTC; CDR3aa: CASRRTSERPGGGEQYF
abundance: -; d_gene: TRBD2; j_gene: TRBJ2-1; v_gene: TRBV10-3; CDR3nt: TGTGCCATCAGCCAGACTAGCGGGGGGGCAGGTGCTTACAATGAGCAGTTCTTC; CDR3aa: CAISQTSGGAGAYNEQFF
abundance: -; d_gene: TRBD2; j_gene: TRBJ2-1; v_gene: TRBV4-2; CDR3nt: TGTGCCAGCAGCCCCGATCAGCGGGGGTACAATGAGCAGTTCTTC; CDR3aa: CASSPDQRGYNEQFF
abundance: -; d_gene: -; j_gene: TRBJ1-2; v_gene: TRBV15; CDR3nt: TGTGCCACCAGCAGATCCCTTCCAGGGTCATGGGGCTACACCTTC; CDR3aa: CATSRSLPGSWGYTF
abundance: once; d_gene: -; j_gene: TRBJ2-2; v_gene: TRBV29-1; CDR3nt: TGCAGCGTTTCCAGGGGGGTTGACACCGGGGAGCTGTTTTTT; CDR3aa: CSVSRGVDTGELFF
abundance: -; d_gene: -; j_gene: TRBJ1-1; v_gene: TRBV5-1; CDR3nt: TGCGCCAGCAGCTTGGCTGGTGAAGCTTTCTTT; CDR3aa: CASSLAGEAFF
abundance: -; d_gene: TRBD1; j_gene: TRBJ1-1; v_gene: TRBV7-3; CDR3nt: TGTGCCAGCAGCTCCCGGGACAGACCCATGAACACTGAAGCTTTCTTT; CDR3aa: CASSSRDRPMNTEAFF
abundance: few; d_gene: -; j_gene: TRBJ2-2; v_gene: TRBV29-1; CDR3nt: TGCAGCGCTGGTTTGGGGCGAGGCACCGGGGAGCTGTTTTTT; CDR3aa: CSAGLGRGTGELFF
abundance: -; d_gene: TRBD1; j_gene: TRBJ2-1; v_gene: TRBV24-1; CDR3nt: TGTGCCACCAGTGATGCGGGACAGGGTTCGGATGAGCAGTTCTTC; CDR3aa: CATSDAGQGSDEQFF
abundance: -; d_gene: -; j_gene: TRBJ2-3; v_gene: TRBV10-1; CDR3nt: TGCGCCAGCAGTGAGAGGGACGGCACAGATACGCAGTATTTT; CDR3aa: CASSERDGTDTQYF
abundance: few; d_gene: TRBD1; j_gene: TRBJ1-2; v_gene: TRBV2; CDR3nt: TGTGCCAGCACGACAGGGGCGTTTAGGTATGGCTACACCTTC; CDR3aa: CASTTGAFRYGYTF
abundance: -; d_gene: TRBD1; j_gene: TRBJ2-3; v_gene: TRBV20-1; CDR3nt: TGCAGTGCCCGGACTGGGACAGGTACAGATACGCAGTATTTT; CDR3aa: CSARTGTGTDTQYF
abundance: -; d_gene: -; j_gene: TRBJ1-2; v_gene: TRBV19; CDR3nt: TGTGCCAGTAGTGCCTCCGGGACGGGGACCAACTATGGCTACACCTTC; CDR3aa: CASSASGTGTNYGYTF